Reported below is one TCR beta chain. The antigen is not known. The ends lost 0 bases at V and 2 bases at J; junction bases unmatched: 12. The CDR3 length is 20 residues. Germline assignment: CDR1 SGHDN and CDR2 FVKESK. The PCR had 60 Vbeta and 13 Jbeta primers. The repertoire was sequenced with immunoSEQ multiplex PCR; TCRdb's copy has only in-frame clones and lacks some. Of around 130,000 clones in the sample, just over 75% were seen once. The sample belongs to a study of cytomegalovirus exposure and HLA in healthy donors. Study at large: Earlier, approximately 180 million T cells were analyzed, and some 120 million unique TCR beta sequences were found among them. Clustering assigned 70% to 90% of the approximately 400 genotyped donors to the Caucasian-associated ancestry cluster.

Broader study findings: In an earlier analysis, about 90% or about 30%: the productive usage of most TCR beta V segments. Among CMV-associated TCR beta chains, most appeared HLA-restricted in a later analysis.

The clonotype was recovered from a woman aged 45-65 years in good health and CMV-seronegative. Sequencing input: PBMCs. V gene TRBV14 combines with J gene TRBJ2-1; 11 nucleotides line up with TRBD2. The CDR3: CASSQDRSTSGRTPYNEQFF. CDR3 DNA sequence: TGTGCCAGCAGCCAAGACCGTAGTACTAGCGGGAGAACTCCCTACAATGAGCAGTTCTTC.